This passage covers 16 T cell receptor beta chains from one sample sequenced in a study of cytomegalovirus exposure and HLA in healthy donors. PCR was performed using 60 Vbeta and 13 Jbeta primers. Assay used: immunoSEQ multiplex PCR; TCRdb lists only in-frame clones, some missing. The profile covers approximately 69,000 clones, with roughly three quarters appearing a single time and more than 3% taken by the ten largest. Material: PBMCs. The receptors come from a young man in good health and CMV-seronegative.

The CDR3 bases are TGTGCCACCAGCAGAGACAGGGGTGTGGGCTACACCTTC. It specifies CATSRDRGVGYTF. The chain employs TRBV15 and TRBJ1-2, with a possible D match to TRBD1 (6 bases). Germline-derived CDR1 and CDR2 are LNHNV and YYDKDF (reference sequence). The germline V and J ends were trimmed by 0 bases and 8 bases, with 10 bases remaining between them. The CDR3 totals 13 residues.

This chain uses TRBV7-6 with TRBJ2-6; D is unclear. V was clipped by 8 bases and J by 3 bases, with 5 bases between them. The CDR3 loop spans 12 amino acids. Per the germline V gene, CDR1 is SGHVS and CDR2 is FNYEAQ. The DNA for the CDR3 is TGTGCCAGCGGCGGTGGGGCCAACGTCCTGACTTTC. Protein product: CASGGGANVLTF.

The chain recombines TRBV7-2 with TRBJ2-3, with 7 bases aligning to TRBD1. CDR1 is SGHTA and CDR2 is FQGNSA in the germline V gene. The CDR3 is 14 amino acids. J was trimmed by 5 bases and V by 4 bases; bases with no gene match: 6. This CDR3 is CASSYDRVRDTQYF. In DNA form, the CDR3 reads TGTGCCAGCAGCTATGACAGGGTACGAGATACGCAGTATTTT.

Only one count was recorded for this clone. The gene calls are TRBV28 and TRBJ1-2; D gene uncertain. This CDR3 spans 14 amino acids. The germline V and J ends were trimmed by 6 bases and 7 bases, with 18 bases remaining between them. From germline, CDR1 is MDHEN and CDR2 SYDVKM. The CDR3 DNA follows: TGTGCCAGCAGCCTAGTTCTCAGTAGCCGTGGCTACACCTTC. Its protein is CASSLVLSSRGYTF.

The rearrangement uses TRBV14 and TRBJ2-3; 8 bases fit TRBD1. Germline assignment: CDR1 SGHDN and CDR2 FVKESK. J lost 6 bases, V lost 5 bases, and 10 bases had no gene match. This CDR3 is 15 amino acids long. CDR3 sequence: CASSTRTGWADTQYF. CDR3 nucleotides: TGTGCCAGCAGCACCCGGACAGGGTGGGCGGATACGCAGTATTTT.

This chain links TRBV27 with TRBJ2-5; no firm D call. This CDR3 region has 13 residues. CDR1 and CDR2 (germline): MNHEY, SMNVEV (reference sequence). Trimming took 4 bases from V and 5 from J, leaving 11 bases between them. The CDR3 spells CASSSPLGETQYF. The CDR3 nucleotides are TGTGCCAGCAGTTCCCCCCTCGGGGAGACCCAGTACTTC.

The V call is TRBV7-7, the J call TRBJ2-3, with D possibly matching TRBD2 (5 bases). This CDR3 is 13 amino acids long. The germline V gene has CDR1 SSHAT and CDR2 FNYEAQ (reference sequence). The germline V and J ends were trimmed by 5 bases and 6 bases, with 12 bases remaining between them. CDR3: CASSPGDWDTQYF. CDR3 coding DNA: TGTGCCAGCAGCCCCGGGGATTGGGATACGCAGTATTTT. Full variable domain (outside the CDR3, taken from reference TRBV7-7 and TRBJ2-3): GAGVSQSPRYKVTKRGQDVTLRCDPISSHATLYWYQQALGQGPEFLTYFNYEAQPDKSGLPSDRFSAERPEGSISTLTIQRTEQRDSAMYRCASSPGDWDTQYFGPGTRLTVL.

The chain links TRBV30 to TRBJ1-2; 9 positions agree with TRBD1. The germline V gene has CDR1 GTSNPN and CDR2 SVGIG (reference sequence). The trim removed 4 bases at V and 8 bases at J, leaving 14 bases unmatched. This CDR3 spans 15 amino acids. CDR3 coding DNA: TGTGCCTGGAACAAAAAGGACAGGGGACTACTAGGCTACACCTTC. Translated, it gives CAWNKKDRGLLGYTF.

V and J are TRBV5-6 and TRBJ1-2; TRBD1 matches at 7 bases. In germline, CDR1 is SGHDT, CDR2 YYEEEE. V lost 3 bases and J lost 3; bases outside the gene matches: 11. This CDR3 region has 16 residues. CDR3 loop: CASSSSTRGRHYGYTF. CDR3 coding DNA: TGTGCCAGCAGCTCCAGTACTAGGGGGCGTCACTATGGCTACACCTTC.

This sequence joins TRBV7-2 and TRBJ2-4, with D possibly TRBD1 on 6 matching bases. The germline V gene encodes CDR1 SGHTA and CDR2 FQGNSA. Trimming removed 5 bases from V and 0 bases from J, with 11 bases in between. The CDR3 length is 15 residues. The CDR3 sequence: CASSQTGLAKNIQYF. The CDR3 nucleotides are TGTGCCAGCAGCCAGACAGGTCTAGCCAAAAACATTCAGTACTTC.

This chain connects TRBV5-5 to TRBJ2-2; D unclear. CDR3 length: 17 amino acids. CDR1 is SGHKS, CDR2 YYEKEE, per germline (reference sequence). Trimming pared 2 bases from V and 1 base from J, leaving 15 bases between. CDR3 nucleotides: TGTGCCAGCAGCTTTTCGCCGAGACATAAGAACACCGGGGAGCTGTTTTTT. Its translation is CASSFSPRHKNTGELFF.

The CDR3 spells CASSLASGAYEQYV. Here the CDR3 DNA reads TGTGCCAGCAGTCTGGCTAGCGGGGCCTACGAGCAGTACGTC. The chain joins TRBV2 to TRBJ2-7; TRBD2 matches at 9 bases. J gave up 2 bases and V 5 bases, and 4 bases lay outside the gene matches. The CDR3 sequence is 14 residues long. CDR1 is SNHLY and CDR2 is FYNNEI in the germline V gene.

The CDR3 nucleotides are TGTGCCAGCAGTTACGACAGGGATGGTTCGAATGAGCAGTTCTTC. Its translation is CASSYDRDGSNEQFF. V and J are TRBV6-6 and TRBJ2-1, with 7 bases matching TRBD1. This CDR3 is 15 amino acids long. CDR1 is MNHNY and CDR2 is SVGAGI in the germline V gene (reference sequence). Trimming took 2 bases from V and 7 from J; bases not matched to a gene: 8.

This chain joins TRBV5-1 and TRBJ1-2, with 8 bases fitting TRBD1. Germline loops: CDR1 SGHRS, CDR2 YFSETQ. The trim removed 0 bases at V and 7 bases at J, leaving 5 bases unmatched. The CDR3 contains 14 residues. The chain's CDR3 is CASSLAQGAGGYTF. The DNA of the CDR3 is TGCGCCAGCAGCTTGGCGCAGGGGGCAGGTGGCTACACCTTC. The full variable domain, in which reference TRBV5-1 and TRBJ1-2 provide the parts outside the CDR3, is KAGVTQTPRYLIKTRGQQVTLSCSPISGHRSVSWYQQTPGQGLQFLFEYFSETQRNKGNFPGRFSGRQFSNSRSEMNVSTLELGDSALYLCASSLAQGAGGYTFGSGTRLTVV.

In its sample, this clone was seen a few times. The chain uses TRBV5-4 and TRBJ1-4; perhaps TRBD1 as D (6 bases). Trimming removed 3 bases from V and 7 bases from J, with 16 bases in between. The CDR3 is made up of 15 amino acids. From germline, CDR1 is SGHNT and CDR2 YYREEE (reference sequence). Here the CDR3 reads CASSSQGTPFEKLFF. For the CDR3, the DNA is TGTGCCAGCAGCTCTCAGGGGACACCCTTTGAAAAACTGTTTTTT.

This clone occurred once. The chain combines TRBV4-1 with TRBJ2-1; 12 bases fit TRBD2. The germline CDR1 and CDR2 sequences are MGHRA and YSYEKL. The CDR3 loop spans 19 amino acids. Trimming took 1 base from V and 0 from J; bases not matched to a gene: 7. CDR3 nucleotides: TGCGCCAGCAGCCAAGGGCTAGCGGGGGGGATGAGCTCCTACAATGAGCAGTTCTTC. Translated, it gives CASSQGLAGGMSSYNEQFF.